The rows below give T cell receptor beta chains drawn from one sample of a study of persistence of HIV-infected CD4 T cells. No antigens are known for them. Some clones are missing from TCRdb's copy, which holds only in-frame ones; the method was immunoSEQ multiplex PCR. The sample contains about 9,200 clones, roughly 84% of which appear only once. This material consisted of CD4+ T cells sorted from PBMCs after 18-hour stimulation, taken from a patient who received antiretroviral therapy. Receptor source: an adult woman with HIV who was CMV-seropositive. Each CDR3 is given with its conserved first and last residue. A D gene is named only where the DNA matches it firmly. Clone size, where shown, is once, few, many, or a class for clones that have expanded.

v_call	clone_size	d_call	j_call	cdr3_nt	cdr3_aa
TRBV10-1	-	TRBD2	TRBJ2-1	TGCGCCAGCGGCACTAGCGGGGGAGGGAATGAGCAGTTCTTC	CASGTSGGGNEQFF
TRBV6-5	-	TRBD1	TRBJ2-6	TGTGCCAGCAGCCCCACAGGGGTCGGGGCCAACGTCCTGACTTTC	CASSPTGVGANVLTF
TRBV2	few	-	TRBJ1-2	TGTGCCAGCAAAGGAGCCTTGAACTATGGCTACACCTTC	CASKGALNYGYTF
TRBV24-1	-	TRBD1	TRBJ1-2	TGTGCCACCAGTGAAATAACAGGGGGGAACCATTTAACCTTC	CATSEITGGNHLTF
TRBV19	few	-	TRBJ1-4	TGTGCCAGTAGTATAGCTGTCGGAACTAATGAAAAACTGTTTTTT	CASSIAVGTNEKLFF
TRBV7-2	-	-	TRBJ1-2	TGTGCCAGCAGCTCAGACTCTAACTATGGCTACACCTTC	CASSSDSNYGYTF
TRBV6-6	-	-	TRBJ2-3	TGTGCCAGCACTCGGCCCGGGATAGATACGCAGTATTTT	CASTRPGIDTQYF
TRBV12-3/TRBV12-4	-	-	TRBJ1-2	TGTGCCAGCAGTTTGCGGGGGGGCTATGGCTACACCTTC	CASSLRGGYGYTF
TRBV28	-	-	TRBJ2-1	TGTGCCAGCAGTTCCCCCTCCTTTTACAATGAGCAGTTCTTC	CASSSPSFYNEQFF
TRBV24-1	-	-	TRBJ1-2	TGTGCCACCAGTGGGGCCCTTGGGGACTATGGCTACACCTTC	CATSGALGDYGYTF
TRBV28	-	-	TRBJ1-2	TGTGCCAGCAGTCCACCTTCGAGCCATAGAGGCTACACCTTC	CASSPPSSHRGYTF
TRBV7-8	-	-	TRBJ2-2	TGTGCCAGCAGCCTCCGCCCGGCCGGGGAGCTGTTTTTT	CASSLRPAGELFF
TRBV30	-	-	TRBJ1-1	TGTGCCTGGAGTGTACTGATGAACACTGAAGCTTTCTTT	CAWSVLMNTEAFF
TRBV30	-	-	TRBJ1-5	TGTGCCTGGACCTGGGACGGATTAATCAATCAGCCCCAGCATTTT	CAWTWDGLINQPQHF
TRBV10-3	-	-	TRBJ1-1	TGTGCCATCAGTGAGTCTCCCACATTTCCGGAAGCTTTCTTT	CAISESPTFPEAFF
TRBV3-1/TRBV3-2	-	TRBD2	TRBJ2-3	TGTGCCAGCAGCCAAGATCGGGGGGGTACGCAGTATTTT	CASSQDRGGTQYF
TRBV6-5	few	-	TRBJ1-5	TGTGCCAGCACCGCAGGAGGGGCGAGTGGTCAGCCCCAGCATTTT	CASTAGGASGQPQHF
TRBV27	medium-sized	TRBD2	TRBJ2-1	TGTGCCAGCAGTCGGAAGCGGGAGACCTACAATGAGCAGTTCTTC	CASSRKRETYNEQFF
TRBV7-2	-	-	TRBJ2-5	TGTGCCAGCAGCTTAGGGGGGGCAGGCCAAGAGACCCAGTACTTC	CASSLGGAGQETQYF
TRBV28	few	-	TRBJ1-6	TGTGCCAGCAGAGGAGGCGACAGACAGAATTCACCCCTCCACTTT	CASRGGDRQNSPLHF
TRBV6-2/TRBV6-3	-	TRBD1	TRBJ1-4	TGTGCCAGCAGTTACCGGGACAGGGTGCCGGATGAAAAACTGTTTTTT	CASSYRDRVPDEKLFF
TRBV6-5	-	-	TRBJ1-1	TGTGCCAGCACAGCGGAGGGCTATAGGCTTGCTTTCTTT	CASTAEGYRLAFF
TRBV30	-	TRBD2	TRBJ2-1	TGTGCCTGGACTAGCGGGCTAATCCATGAGCAGTTCTTC	CAWTSGLIHEQFF
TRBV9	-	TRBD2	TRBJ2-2	TGTGCCAGCACCTTTAGCGGGACGAACACCGGGGAGCTGTTTTTT	CASTFSGTNTGELFF
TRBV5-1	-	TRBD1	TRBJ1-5	TGCGCCAGCAGCTCGGGACAGGCCAATCAGCCCCAGCATTTT	CASSSGQANQPQHF
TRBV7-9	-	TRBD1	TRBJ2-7	TGTGCCAGCAGCCTCCCTGGGACAGGGGGAATGTCCGAGCAGTACTTC	CASSLPGTGGMSEQYF
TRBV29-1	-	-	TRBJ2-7	TGCAGCGCGGGCCCCCCAGGTCCCTTCTACGAGCAGTACTTC	CSAGPPGPFYEQYF
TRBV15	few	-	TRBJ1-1	TGTGCCACCAGCAACCCGAGACCCCTAAGGGACTCTGAAGCTTTCTTT	CATSNPRPLRDSEAFF
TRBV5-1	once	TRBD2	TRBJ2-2	TGCGCCAGCAGCGCCCCACTAGGTAGCGGGAGATTGAAGAACACCGGGGAGCTGTTTTTT	CASSAPLGSGRLKNTGELFF
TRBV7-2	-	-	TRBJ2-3	TGTGCCAGCAGCTTCAACACAGATACGCAGTATTTT	CASSFNTDTQYF
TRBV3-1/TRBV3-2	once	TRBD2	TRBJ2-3	TGTGCCAGCAGCCAAGGGGTAGGACTAGCGGTATTTACTAGCACAGATACGCAGTATTTT	CASSQGVGLAVFTSTDTQYF